Detailed here is one T cell receptor (beta chain). This clonotype was seen more than once but under ten times. Its antigen target is currently unknown. No much larger clonotype is one base removed from it; base qualities were not supplied. Hyperthyroidism patients were newly diagnosed, had a disease duration of under 2 months, and were aged 18 to 65 years. The study excluded patients with uncontrolled infections, other autoimmune diseases, pregnancy or lactation. Diagnoses were established on the basis of clinical symptoms, serum thyroxine and TRAb, thyroid ultrasound, and orbital computed tomography. For progressor patients, blood was drawn at the first diagnosis of hyperthyroidism, before any ophthalmopathy symptoms had appeared. PBMCs were separated from roughly 10 ml of fresh peripheral blood using Ficoll-Paque density gradient centrifugation. Progressor patients were defined as those initially diagnosed with Graves' hyperthyroidism in whom ophthalmopathy developed during follow-up. Trizol reagent was used to extract total RNA, and RNA quality was then checked on an Agilent 2100 Bioanalyzer.

The data derive from a study of T cells in Graves' hyperthyroidism and ophthalmopathy (dated by TCRdb to the late 2010s). In terms of the full investigation: Peripheral blood was collected at initial diagnosis, before any treatment. A discovery cohort of about a hundred patients, 43 with Graves' ophthalmopathy and 55 to 65 with stable Graves' hyperthyroidism, was used to find distinguishing TCR V-J signatures. Prospective prediction of ophthalmopathy was tested in an independent validation cohort consisting of about 20 hyperthyroidism patients and around 16 patients who later progressed to ophthalmopathy. The 100 or so discovery patients were randomly divided into training and test sets at a 7:3 ratio. Thyroid tissue and blood T-cell repertoires from roughly six Graves' hyperthyroidism patients were also compared in the study. After sampling, hyperthyroidism patients received methimazole starting at 30 mg daily, and ophthalmopathy patients received high-dose intravenous methylprednisolone. TCR Vbeta CDR3 sequencing of approximately 140 peripheral blood samples (over 40 ophthalmopathy, 75 hyperthyroidism and some 17 progressor patients) is reported in the paper.

What the study reported, not specific to this receptor: In validation, the model predicted progression to ophthalmopathy with 55% to 71% sensitivity and approximately 72% specificity, a median of 6.5 months before onset. Sample size was not statistically predetermined, and investigators were not blinded to group allocation. Most expanded thyroid clonotypes (frequency above 0.001) were also found in blood, which suggests that blood repertoires may mirror thyroid immune responses. Ophthalmopathy was separated from stable hyperthyroidism by a 13 V-J signature model, with approximately 86% sensitivity and just over 81% specificity obtained in cross-validation and 80%/75% obtained in testing.

Amplification of TCR beta CDR3 regions was carried out from RNA transcripts. For the first round of RT-PCR on the TCR CDR3, the HTBI primer set was used together with the Qiagen OneStep RT-PCR kit. Libraries were constructed in a second round of multiplex PCR, after which size selection and purification were carried out. The libraries were sequenced on an Illumina HiSeq2000 using paired-end 100 bp reads. For the original study's pipeline: Raw data were processed with SOAPnuke, discarding reads with adapters, uncalled bases, mean Phred below 15, or no exact constant-primer or identifier match. High-quality paired reads were merged with COPE v1.2.5, and unique nucleotide sequences were defined as clonotypes. Clonotypes were aligned to IMGT TRBV, TRBD and TRBJ reference segments using MiTCR v1.1. Analysis was restricted to V-J combinations with a frequency above 0.0001, which covered roughly 99% of repertoires. The TCS score was defined as the ratio of F50 (clonal expansion) to E x V (chaos), calculated using BLOSUM62-based TCRdist between CDR3 peptides within each V-J. Welch's t-statistics and random forest reduced 500 to 550 V-J features to 10 to 15, which were used in a naive Bayes classifier (R e1071). Using fastp trimming at Q25 and MiXCR clonotype assembly, TCRdb reanalyzed the public sequencing data and kept in-frame beta chains. Rows are unified per CDR3 protein, each entry keeping the most common DNA and genes. For this entry, the V and J calls and clone size follow TCRdb and not the study's own pipeline. In all, the sample holds some 380,000 distinct CDR3 sequences, and roughly 12% of those were seen once. Roughly 20% of the sample is held by the ten biggest clonotypes.

The sample comprised blood. The TCR comes from a man younger than 45 with Graves' hyperthyroidism that later progressed to Graves' ophthalmopathy.

CDR3 reads: CASSQAGATNEKLFF. The nucleotides are TGCGCCAGCAGCCAAGCCGGTGCAACTAATGAAAAACTGTTTTTT. The chain joins TRBV4-1 to TRBJ1-4; the D gene remains uncertain. V lost 1 base and J lost 0 bases; the stretch between them is 6 bases long. Its CDR3 holds 15 amino acids, cysteine through phenylalanine. Only the CDR3 portion is preserved as DNA: 45 bases, with reading frame beginning at the first base. The germline V gene provides CDR1 MGHRA and CDR2 YSYEKL.